This T cell receptor (beta chain) originates from a study of cytomegalovirus exposure and HLA in healthy donors (dated by TCRdb to 2015 to 2018). Notes on the research overall: A later analysis indicated that the 90 to 150 validation repertoires were generated on the platform also employed for the 700 or so repertoires of the first cohort. High-throughput TCR immunosequencing, statistical association of individual TCRs with disease status, and machine learning were combined to predict cytomegalovirus infection status. Along with the roughly 710-subject first cohort, a separate validation cohort of about 110 different subjects was used. The study aimed to test whether cataloging public T cell receptors could reveal signatures of past pathogen exposure.

The donors were included in the validation cohort of 120 subjects, a group kept apart from the roughly 730-subject first cohort. The library came from the immunoSEQ multiplex PCR assay. The original pipeline was this. A statistical classification framework was developed to diagnose cytomegalovirus status using the catalog of TCR beta chain sequences. TCRdb stores this immuneACCESS table with in-frame sequences only. Part of the clones is absent; in the studies checked, under half of the shortfall reflects unresolved V genes, and no reason is known for the rest. That table gives V, J and clone size, and the DNA gave D and trimming. This sample gives some 250,000 clones in total; approximately 86% of them show up just once. Around 1.2% of the sample rests with the top ten. Study-level results and caveats: In vitro tests confirmed that a few of the cytomegalovirus-associated TCR beta chains recognize cytomegalovirus antigens. Cytomegalovirus status was reported to be diagnosed by the classifier with high specificity and sensitivity in both the original and validation cohorts. Subsequent analysis determined that TCRs grouped into clusters in the first cohort also showed a tendency toward co-occurrence across the approximately 110 validation repertoires, and 85% to 95% of cluster scores exceeded 0. According to the authors, the approach could potentially be generalized to other disease states and immunological phenotypes. Most TCR sequences were seen in very few donors, while some public TCRs were found in many individuals. The study listed 150 to 200 TCR beta chains as associated with cytomegalovirus. The validation cohort had no HLA typing available for a later analysis, so co-occurrence within that cohort was assessed over all 130 or so repertoires.

Details on this clone: This receptor's antigen is unknown. Nothing much larger sits one base from this clone, and base qualities are not available.

The receptor's source is a woman aged 30 to 39 in good health and CMV-seropositive. The specimen sequenced was PBMCs.

At the DNA level, the sequence is TGTGCCAGCAGTGGGGCCAGCGGGAGTAGGTACAATGAGCAGTTCTTC. Its translation reads: CASSGASGSRYNEQFF. This receptor chain uses TRBV2 and TRBJ2-1; 8 central nucleotides agree with TRBD2. Trimmed from V: 4 bases; trimmed from J: 4 bases; junction bases lacking a gene match: 9. CDR1 and CDR2, looked up from the germline V gene, are SNHLY and FYNNEI. The CDR3 numbers 16 residues from cysteine through phenylalanine. CDR3 DNA only is kept here, 48 bases in frame from base 1.